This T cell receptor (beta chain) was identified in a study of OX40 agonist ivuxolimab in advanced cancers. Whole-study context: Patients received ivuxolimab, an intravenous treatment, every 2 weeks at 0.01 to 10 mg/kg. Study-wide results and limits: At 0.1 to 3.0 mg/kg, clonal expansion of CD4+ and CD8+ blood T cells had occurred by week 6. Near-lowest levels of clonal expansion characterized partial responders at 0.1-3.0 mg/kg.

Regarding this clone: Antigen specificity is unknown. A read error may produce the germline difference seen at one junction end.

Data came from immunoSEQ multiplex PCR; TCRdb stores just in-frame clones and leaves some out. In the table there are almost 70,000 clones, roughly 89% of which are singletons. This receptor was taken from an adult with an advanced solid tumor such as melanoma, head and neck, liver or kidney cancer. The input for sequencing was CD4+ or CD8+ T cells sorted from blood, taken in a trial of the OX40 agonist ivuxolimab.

The CDR3 loop is CASSVEGARETQYF. In DNA form, the CDR3 reads TGTGCCAGCAGCGTAGAGGGGGCACGAGAGACCCAGTACTTC. This chain joins TRBV11-3 and TRBJ2-5, with 7 nucleotides matching TRBD1. Germline values: CDR1 SGHNT, CDR2 YENEEA. The CDR3 totals 14 residues.